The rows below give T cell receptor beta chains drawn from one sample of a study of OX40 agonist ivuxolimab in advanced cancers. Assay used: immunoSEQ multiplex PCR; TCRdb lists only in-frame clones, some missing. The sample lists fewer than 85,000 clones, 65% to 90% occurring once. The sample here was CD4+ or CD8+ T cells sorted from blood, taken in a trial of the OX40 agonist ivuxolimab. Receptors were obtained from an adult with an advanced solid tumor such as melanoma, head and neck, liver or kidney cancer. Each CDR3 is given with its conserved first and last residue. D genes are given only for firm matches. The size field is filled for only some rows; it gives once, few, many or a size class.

CDR3: CSVKVDGQSDQPQHF
DNA: TGCAGCGTTAAGGTCGATGGACAATCGGATCAGCCCCAGCATTTT
size: -
V: TRBV29-1
D: -
J: TRBJ1-5

CDR3: CASSAGDRGAGELFF
DNA: TGTGCCAGCAGCGCCGGGGACAGGGGGGCCGGGGAGCTGTTTTTT
size: -
V: TRBV28
D: TRBD1
J: TRBJ2-2

CDR3: CASSFGDRAYEQYF
DNA: TGCGCCAGCAGCTTCGGGGACAGGGCGTACGAGCAGTACTTC
size: -
V: TRBV5-1
D: TRBD1
J: TRBJ2-7

CDR3: CAWTRTSNEQFF
DNA: TGTGCCTGGACCCGAACTAGTAACGAGCAGTTCTTC
size: -
V: TRBV30
D: -
J: TRBJ2-1

CDR3: CASSDTGYNEQFF
DNA: TGTGCCAGCAGTGACACAGGGTACAATGAGCAGTTCTTC
size: -
V: TRBV28
D: -
J: TRBJ2-1

CDR3: CAGRQGGNSPLHF
DNA: TGTGCCGGGCGACAGGGGGGAAATTCACCCCTCCACTTT
size: few
V: TRBV2
D: TRBD1
J: TRBJ1-6

CDR3: CASSPRPDRGYGYTF
DNA: TGTGCCAGCAGCCCACGCCCGGACAGGGGCTATGGCTACACCTTC
size: -
V: TRBV13
D: TRBD1
J: TRBJ1-2

CDR3: CASSWTGGENQPQHF
DNA: TGTGCCAGCAGCTGGACAGGGGGCGAGAATCAGCCCCAGCATTTT
size: -
V: TRBV5-6
D: TRBD1
J: TRBJ1-5

CDR3: CASSPQLTGGGYTF
DNA: TGTGCCAGCAGCCCCCAATTGACAGGGGGTGGCTACACCTTC
size: -
V: TRBV7-8
D: TRBD1
J: TRBJ1-2

CDR3: CASSQVFGTDNGYTF
DNA: TGCGCCAGCAGCCAAGTTTTCGGGACAGATAATGGCTACACCTTC
size: -
V: TRBV4-3
D: TRBD1
J: TRBJ1-2

CDR3: CASYTLTGRYGYTF
DNA: TGCGCCAGCTATACCTTAACAGGGAGGTATGGCTACACCTTC
size: -
V: TRBV5-1
D: -
J: TRBJ1-2

CDR3: CASRMDVYEQYF
DNA: TGTGCCAGCAGAATGGACGTCTACGAGCAGTACTTC
size: -
V: TRBV6-6
D: -
J: TRBJ2-7

CDR3: CASRGKNIQYF
DNA: TGTGCCAGCAGGGGCAAAAACATTCAGTACTTC
size: -
V: TRBV6-7
D: -
J: TRBJ2-4

CDR3: CASSLAGTGNEQYF
DNA: TGTGCCAGCTCTCTGGCGGGGACAGGGAACGAGCAGTACTTC
size: -
V: TRBV18
D: TRBD1
J: TRBJ2-7

CDR3: CASSFLGGGGYGYTF
DNA: TGTGCCAGCAGCTTCCTTGGGGGGGGAGGCTATGGCTACACCTTC
size: -
V: TRBV7-2
D: -
J: TRBJ1-2

CDR3: CASTAGLGTGQETQYF
DNA: TGCGCCAGCACGGCGGGGTTGGGTACGGGACAAGAGACCCAGTACTTC
size: -
V: TRBV10-2
D: -
J: TRBJ2-5

CDR3: CASKLAESSYEQYF
DNA: TGTGCCAGCAAGCTAGCGGAGAGCTCCTACGAGCAGTACTTC
size: -
V: TRBV6-5
D: TRBD2
J: TRBJ2-7